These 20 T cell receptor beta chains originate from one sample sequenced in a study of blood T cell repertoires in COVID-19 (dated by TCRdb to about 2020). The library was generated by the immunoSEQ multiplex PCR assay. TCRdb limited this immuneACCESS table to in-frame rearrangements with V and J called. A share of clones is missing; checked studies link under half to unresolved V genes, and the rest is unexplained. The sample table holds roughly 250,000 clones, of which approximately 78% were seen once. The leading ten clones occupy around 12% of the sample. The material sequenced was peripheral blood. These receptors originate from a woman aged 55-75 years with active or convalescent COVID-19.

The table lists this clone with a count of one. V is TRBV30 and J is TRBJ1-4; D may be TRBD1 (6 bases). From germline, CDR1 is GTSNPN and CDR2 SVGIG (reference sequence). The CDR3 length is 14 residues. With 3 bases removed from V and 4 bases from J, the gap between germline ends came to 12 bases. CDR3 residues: CAWRVGGYNEKLFF. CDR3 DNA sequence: TGTGCCTGGAGGGTAGGGGGTTATAATGAAAAACTGTTTTTT.

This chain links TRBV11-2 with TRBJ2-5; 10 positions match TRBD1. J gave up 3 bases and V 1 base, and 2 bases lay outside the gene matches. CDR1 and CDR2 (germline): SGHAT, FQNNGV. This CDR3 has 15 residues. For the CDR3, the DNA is TGTGCCAGCAGCTTAGGACAGGGGGCAAAAGAGACCCAGTACTTC. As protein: CASSLGQGAKETQYF.

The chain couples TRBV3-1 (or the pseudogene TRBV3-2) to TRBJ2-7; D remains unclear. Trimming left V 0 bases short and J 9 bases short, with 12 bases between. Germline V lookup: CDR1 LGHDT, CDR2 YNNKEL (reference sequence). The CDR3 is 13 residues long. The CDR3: CASSQDDPSGQYF. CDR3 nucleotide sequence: TGTGCCAGCAGCCAAGATGACCCCTCGGGGCAGTACTTC.

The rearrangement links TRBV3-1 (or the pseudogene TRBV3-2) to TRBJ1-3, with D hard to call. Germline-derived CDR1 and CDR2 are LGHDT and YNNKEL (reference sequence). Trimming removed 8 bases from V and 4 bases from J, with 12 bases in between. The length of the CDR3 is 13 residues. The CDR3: CASSVGLGNTIYF. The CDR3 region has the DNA TGTGCCAGCTCCGTGGGCTTAGGAAACACCATATATTTT.

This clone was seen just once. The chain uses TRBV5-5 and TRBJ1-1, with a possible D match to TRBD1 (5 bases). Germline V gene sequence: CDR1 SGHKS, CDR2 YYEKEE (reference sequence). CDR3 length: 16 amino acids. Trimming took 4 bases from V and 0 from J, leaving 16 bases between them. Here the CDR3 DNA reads TGTGCCAGCAGCCCAACACAACAGGTCATGAACACTGAAGCTTTCTTT. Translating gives CASSPTQQVMNTEAFF.

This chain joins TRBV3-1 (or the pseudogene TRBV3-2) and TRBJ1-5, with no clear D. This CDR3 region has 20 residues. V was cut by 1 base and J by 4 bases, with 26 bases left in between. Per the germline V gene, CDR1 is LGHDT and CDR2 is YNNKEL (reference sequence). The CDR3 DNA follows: TGTGCCAGCAGCCAAGCTAAGAGAGGAGTAGGAGGCTGGGAGAATCAGCCCCAGCATTTT. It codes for CASSQAKRGVGGWENQPQHF.

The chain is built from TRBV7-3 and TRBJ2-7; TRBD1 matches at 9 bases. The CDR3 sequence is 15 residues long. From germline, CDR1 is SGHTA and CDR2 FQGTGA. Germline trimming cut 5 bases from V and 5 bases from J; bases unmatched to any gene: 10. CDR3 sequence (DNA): TGTGCCAGCAGCCAACTGGGGACAGGGAAAAACGAGCAGTACTTC. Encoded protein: CASSQLGTGKNEQYF.

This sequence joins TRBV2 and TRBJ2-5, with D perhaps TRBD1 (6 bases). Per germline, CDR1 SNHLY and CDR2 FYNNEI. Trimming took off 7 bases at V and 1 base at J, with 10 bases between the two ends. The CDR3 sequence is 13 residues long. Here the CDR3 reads CASKGGTQETQYF. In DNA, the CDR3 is TGTGCCAGCAAAGGGGGAACCCAAGAGACCCAGTACTTC.

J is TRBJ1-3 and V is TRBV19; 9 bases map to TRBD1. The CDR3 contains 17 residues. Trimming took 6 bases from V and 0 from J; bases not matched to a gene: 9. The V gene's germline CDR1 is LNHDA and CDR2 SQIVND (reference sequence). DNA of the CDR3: TGTGCCAGTAGGGACAGGGGAAACAATTACTCTGGAAACACCATATATTTT. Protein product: CASRDRGNNYSGNTIYF.

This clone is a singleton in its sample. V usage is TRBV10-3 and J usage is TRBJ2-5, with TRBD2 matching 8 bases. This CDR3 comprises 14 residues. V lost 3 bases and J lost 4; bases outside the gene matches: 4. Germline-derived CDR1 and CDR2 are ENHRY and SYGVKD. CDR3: CAISETAGGETQYF. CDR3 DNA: TGTGCCATCAGTGAAACTGCGGGGGGAGAGACCCAGTACTTC.

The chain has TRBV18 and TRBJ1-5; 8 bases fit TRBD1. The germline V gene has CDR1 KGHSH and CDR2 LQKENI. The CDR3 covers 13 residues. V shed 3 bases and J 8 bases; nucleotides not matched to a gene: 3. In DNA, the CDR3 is TGTGCCAGCTCACCCCAGGGGGCTGAGCCCCAGCATTTT. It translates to CASSPQGAEPQHF.

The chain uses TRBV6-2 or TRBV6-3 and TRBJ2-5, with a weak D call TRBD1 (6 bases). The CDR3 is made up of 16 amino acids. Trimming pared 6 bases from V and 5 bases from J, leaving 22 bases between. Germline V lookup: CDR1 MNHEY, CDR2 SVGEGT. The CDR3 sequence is CASSPSWTAAKETQYF. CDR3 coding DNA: TGTGCCAGCAGCCCTTCCTGGACAGCCGCGAAGGAGACCCAGTACTTC.

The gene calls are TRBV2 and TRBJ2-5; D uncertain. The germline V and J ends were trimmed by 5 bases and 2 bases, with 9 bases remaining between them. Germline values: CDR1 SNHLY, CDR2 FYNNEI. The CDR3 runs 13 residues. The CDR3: CASSRKLQETQYF. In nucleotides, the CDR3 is TGTGCCAGCAGTCGCAAGCTGCAAGAGACCCAGTACTTC.

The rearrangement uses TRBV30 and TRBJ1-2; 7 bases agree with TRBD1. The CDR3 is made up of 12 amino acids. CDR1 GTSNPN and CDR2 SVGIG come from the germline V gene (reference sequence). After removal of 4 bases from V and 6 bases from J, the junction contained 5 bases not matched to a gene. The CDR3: CAWNRGVNGYTF. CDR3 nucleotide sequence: TGTGCCTGGAACAGGGGTGTTAATGGCTACACCTTC.

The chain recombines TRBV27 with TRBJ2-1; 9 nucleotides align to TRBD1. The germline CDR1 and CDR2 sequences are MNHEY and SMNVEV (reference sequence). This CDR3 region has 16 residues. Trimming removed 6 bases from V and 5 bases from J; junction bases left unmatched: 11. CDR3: CASSPLGTGYNNEQFF. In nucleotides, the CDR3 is TGTGCCAGCAGCCCCCTCGGGACAGGGTATAACAATGAGCAGTTCTTC.

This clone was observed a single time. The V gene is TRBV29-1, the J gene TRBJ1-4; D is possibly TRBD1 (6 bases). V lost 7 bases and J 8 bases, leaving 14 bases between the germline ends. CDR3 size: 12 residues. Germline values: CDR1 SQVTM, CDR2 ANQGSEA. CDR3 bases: TGCAGCGCTGGAACAGGGAGAGAAAAACTGTTTTTT. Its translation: CSAGTGREKLFF. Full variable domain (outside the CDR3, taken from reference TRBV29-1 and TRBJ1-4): SAVISQKPSRDICQRGTSLTIQCQVDSQVTMMFWYRQQPGQSLTLIATANQGSEATYESGFVIDKFPISRPNLTFSTLTVSNMSPEDSSIYLCSAGTGREKLFFGSGTQLSVL.

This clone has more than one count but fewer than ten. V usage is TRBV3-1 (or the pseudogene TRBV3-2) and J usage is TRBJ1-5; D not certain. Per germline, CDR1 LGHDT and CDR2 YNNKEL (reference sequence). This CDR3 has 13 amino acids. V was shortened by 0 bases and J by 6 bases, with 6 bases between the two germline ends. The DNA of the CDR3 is TGTGCCAGCAGCCAAGAAAGAGGTCAGCCCCAGCATTTT. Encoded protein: CASSQERGQPQHF.

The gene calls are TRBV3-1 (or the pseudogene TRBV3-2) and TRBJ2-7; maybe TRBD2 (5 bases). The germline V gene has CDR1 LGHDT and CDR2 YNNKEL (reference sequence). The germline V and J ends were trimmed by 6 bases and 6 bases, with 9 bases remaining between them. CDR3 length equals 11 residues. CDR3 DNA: TGTGCCAGCAGTCGGGGTGGCGAGCAGTACTTC. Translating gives CASSRGGEQYF.

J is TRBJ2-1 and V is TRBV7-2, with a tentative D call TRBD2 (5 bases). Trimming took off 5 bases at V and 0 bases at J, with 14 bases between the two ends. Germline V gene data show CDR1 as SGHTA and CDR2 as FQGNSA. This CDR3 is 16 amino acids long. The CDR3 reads CASSPPTGSSYNEQFF. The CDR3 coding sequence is TGTGCCAGCAGCCCCCCGACTGGGAGCTCCTACAATGAGCAGTTCTTC. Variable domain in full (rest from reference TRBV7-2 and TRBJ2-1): GAGVSQSPSNKVTEKGKDVELRCDPISGHTALYWYRQSLGQGLEFLIYFQGNSAPDKSGLPSDRFSAERTGGSVSTLTIQRTQQEDSAVYLCASSPPTGSSYNEQFFGPGTRLTVL.

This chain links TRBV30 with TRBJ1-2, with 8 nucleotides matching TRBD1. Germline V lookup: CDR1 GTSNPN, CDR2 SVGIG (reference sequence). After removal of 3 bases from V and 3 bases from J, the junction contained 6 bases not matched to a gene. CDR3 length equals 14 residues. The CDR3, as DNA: TGTGCCTGGAGGACCGGGACAGGCGACTATGGCTACACCTTC. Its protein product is CAWRTGTGDYGYTF.